This is a list of T cell receptor beta chains from one sample in a study of shared clonotypes between healthy human individuals. Sequenced by immunoSEQ multiplex PCR; TCRdb stores in-frame clones only, minus some. Of approximately 350,000 clones listed, 74% are singletons. Specimen: memory CD4+ T cells sorted from blood. All receptors derive from a man aged 25 to 40 in good health. The CDR3 runs from the conserved cysteine through the conserved F or W. Each record gives: J gene, D gene, V gene, CDR3 length, clone size, CDR3 protein, CDR3 DNA. The D gene is left open where the match is weak. Not every row has a clone size; where given, it reads once, few, many or a size class.

TRBJ2-7 | TRBD1 | TRBV6-5 | 13 | NA | CASSRGQNYEQYF | TGTGCCAGCAGTAGGGGACAGAACTACGAGCAGTACTTC
TRBJ2-7 | TRBD1 | TRBV7-9 | 15 | once | CASSPGTGKTYEQYF | TGTGCCAGCAGCCCAGGGACAGGGAAAACCTACGAGCAGTACTTC
TRBJ2-3 | NA | TRBV5-5 | 16 | NA | CASSLGVGDGTDTQYF | TGTGCCAGCAGCTTGGGGGTAGGGGACGGAACAGATACGCAGTATTTT
TRBJ2-7 | NA | TRBV10-3 | 13 | NA | CAISEELTYEQYF | TGTGCCATCAGTGAGGAATTAACCTACGAGCAGTACTTC
TRBJ2-1 | NA | TRBV7-2 | 12 | NA | CASSSTYNEQFF | TGTGCCAGCAGCTCTACATACAATGAGCAGTTCTTC
TRBJ2-2 | NA | TRBV5-5 | 16 | NA | CASSSRGDSSAGELFF | TGTGCCAGCAGCTCCCGAGGGGACTCCAGCGCCGGGGAGCTGTTTTTT
TRBJ2-5 | NA | TRBV5-4 | 13 | NA | CASSLAQQETQYF | TGTGCCAGCAGCTTGGCCCAGCAAGAGACCCAGTACTTC
TRBJ1-5 | NA | TRBV2 | 15 | NA | CASNEDGLSNQPQHF | TGTGCCAGCAACGAGGACGGGCTGAGCAATCAGCCCCAGCATTTT
TRBJ2-1 | TRBD2 | TRBV5-1 | 17 | NA | CASSSAGVARSYNEQFF | TGCGCCAGCAGCTCGGCGGGAGTTGCTCGCTCCTACAATGAGCAGTTCTTC
TRBJ2-7 | NA | TRBV7-2 | 13 | NA | CASSSRGSYEQYF | TGTGCCAGCAGCAGCCGGGGCTCCTACGAGCAGTACTTC
TRBJ1-5 | TRBD1 | TRBV28 | 13 | NA | CASSDRARQPQHF | TGTGCCAGCAGTGACAGGGCCCGGCAGCCCCAGCATTTT
TRBJ2-1 | NA | TRBV5-1 | 15 | many | CASSLGLSEFNEQFF | TGCGCCAGCAGCTTGGGATTGTCCGAATTCAATGAGCAGTTCTTC
TRBJ2-3 | NA | TRBV18 | 13 | NA | CASSPSAPDTQYF | TGTGCCAGCTCACCATCCGCGCCCGATACGCAGTATTTT
TRBJ2-6 | NA | TRBV13 | 22 | NA | CASSFPFNSGGQASSGANVLTF | TGTGCCAGCAGCTTTCCGTTTAATTCGGGGGGACAGGCGAGCTCTGGGGCCAACGTCCTGACTTTC
TRBJ2-1 | TRBD1 | TRBV19 | 17 | few | CASSTRTGVSSYNEQFF | TGTGCCAGTAGTACAAGGACAGGGGTCAGCTCCTACAATGAGCAGTTCTTC
TRBJ2-3 | NA | TRBV7-8 | 14 | NA | CASSLEGRGDTQYF | TGTGCCAGCAGCTTGGAAGGGAGAGGTGATACGCAGTATTTT
TRBJ1-1 | NA | TRBV4-3 | 15 | few | CASSQDLTGNTEAFF | TGCGCCAGCAGCCAAGATTTGACAGGGAACACTGAAGCTTTCTTT
TRBJ2-7 | NA | TRBV9 | 14 | NA | CASSVGTTTYEQYF | TGTGCCAGCAGCGTAGGGACAACTACCTACGAGCAGTACTTC
TRBJ2-3 | NA | TRBV9 | 15 | once | CASSVVAGHPDTQYF | TGTGCCAGCAGCGTAGTTGCGGGCCATCCAGATACGCAGTATTTT
TRBJ2-7 | TRBD1 | TRBV5-1 | 15 | NA | CASSHDRVGPYEQYF | TGCGCCAGCAGCCACGACAGGGTTGGTCCCTACGAGCAGTACTTC
TRBJ2-7 | TRBD1 | TRBV6-1 | 12 | NA | CASSETSGTVFF | TGTGCCAGCAGTGAAACCTCCGGGACAGTCTTTTTC
TRBJ2-7 | NA | TRBV19 | 15 | NA | CASSSLLGDTYEQYF | TGTGCCAGTAGCTCCCTTTTAGGTGATACCTACGAGCAGTACTTC
TRBJ2-2 | NA | TRBV5-1 | 15 | once | CASSQLQGGTGELFF | TGCGCCAGCAGCCAGCTCCAGGGAGGCACCGGGGAGCTGTTTTTT
TRBJ2-4 | NA | TRBV11-2 | 13 | NA | CASSPDTVNIQYF | TGTGCCAGCAGCCCTGACACTGTGAACATTCAGTACTTC
TRBJ1-1 | NA | TRBV7-2 | 14 | NA | CASSSQGMNTEAFF | TGTGCCAGCAGCTCGCAGGGCATGAACACTGAAGCTTTCTTT
TRBJ2-7 | NA | TRBV5-6 | 13 | NA | CASSLVRGNEQYF | TGTGCCAGCAGCTTGGTACGAGGGAACGAGCAGTACTTC
TRBJ2-7 | NA | TRBV6-5 | 12 | NA | CASRRDGGEQYF | TGTGCCAGCAGACGGGACGGCGGCGAGCAGTACTTC
TRBJ2-3 | NA | TRBV5-1 | 14 | NA | CASSLVTPADTQYF | TGCGCCAGCAGCTTGGTAACCCCAGCTGATACGCAGTATTTT
TRBJ2-7 | TRBD2 | TRBV10-3 | 15 | NA | CAISPGLAGQGVKYF | TGTGCCATCAGCCCGGGACTAGCGGGACAGGGAGTAAAGTACTTC
TRBJ2-5 | TRBD2 | TRBV28 | 16 | NA | CASSWGASGSGVTQYF | TGTGCCAGCAGCTGGGGGGCTAGCGGGAGCGGGGTGACCCAGTACTTC
TRBJ2-7 | TRBD2 | TRBV10-3 | 18 | many | CAIRGTSGRDTYEGEQYF | TGTGCCATCAGAGGAACTAGCGGGAGGGATACCTACGAGGGCGAGCAGTACTTC
TRBJ1-5 | NA | TRBV6-1 | 15 | NA | CASSEFLAGNQPQHF | TGTGCCAGCAGTGAATTCTTGGCAGGCAATCAGCCCCAGCATTTT
TRBJ2-1 | TRBD2 | TRBV5-1 | 17 | once | CASSTQAGGSSYNEQFF | TGCGCCAGCAGCACCCAAGCGGGAGGGAGCTCCTACAATGAGCAGTTCTTC
TRBJ2-1 | NA | TRBV2 | 18 | NA | CASSRSALTLERGNEQFF | TGTGCCAGCAGCAGAAGCGCCCTGACCCTAGAACGGGGGAATGAGCAGTTCTTC
TRBJ2-1 | TRBD2 | TRBV11-3 | 16 | few | CASSSRTSGTKDEQFF | TGTGCCAGCAGCTCCAGGACTAGCGGGACCAAGGATGAGCAGTTCTTC
TRBJ1-5 | NA | TRBV28 | 19 | NA | CASSPYARGGTRGNQPQHF | TGTGCCAGCAGCCCCTATGCGCGAGGGGGGACTCGGGGCAATCAGCCCCAGCATTTT
TRBJ1-1 | NA | TRBV6-5 | 13 | NA | CASGKKMNTEAFF | TGTGCCAGCGGGAAAAAAATGAACACTGAAGCTTTCTTT
TRBJ1-5 | NA | TRBV4-1 | 14 | NA | CASSQQGFNQPQHF | TGCGCCAGCAGCCAGCAGGGGTTCAATCAGCCCCAGCATTTT
TRBJ2-5 | NA | TRBV7-7 | 15 | NA | CASSLFSGRQETQYF | TGTGCCAGCAGCTTATTCTCAGGGAGGCAAGAGACCCAGTACTTC
TRBJ2-1 | TRBD2 | TRBV5-4 | 19 | NA | CASSSVLGLAGGMANEQFF | TGTGCCAGCAGCTCGGTACTGGGACTAGCGGGAGGGATGGCCAATGAGCAGTTCTTC
TRBJ2-7 | NA | TRBV9 | 15 | NA | CASGGIAGNNYEQYF | TGTGCCAGCGGGGGCATAGCCGGGAACAACTACGAGCAGTACTTC
TRBJ2-2 | NA | TRBV7-9 | 14 | NA | CASSVDRDTGELFF | TGTGCCAGCAGCGTGGACAGAGACACCGGGGAGCTGTTTTTT
TRBJ1-1 | NA | TRBV27 | 14 | NA | CASSPWEQSLEAFF | TGTGCCAGCAGCCCCTGGGAACAGTCGCTTGAAGCTTTCTTT
TRBJ1-1 | NA | TRBV6-1 | 14 | many | CARREVGGGTEAFF | TGTGCCCGCAGGGAAGTGGGGGGGGGTACTGAAGCTTTCTTT
TRBJ2-7 | TRBD1 | TRBV11-2 | 14 | NA | CASTTRDSSYEQYF | TGTGCCAGCACCACCCGGGACAGCTCCTACGAGCAGTACTTC
TRBJ1-2 | TRBD1 | TRBV2 | 17 | NA | CASNPDRVFSRNYGYTF | TGTGCCAGCAACCCTGACAGGGTGTTCTCTCGAAACTATGGCTACACCTTC
TRBJ1-1 | TRBD1 | TRBV5-1 | 14 | NA | CASSTLTGSTEAFF | TGCGCCAGCAGCACCCTGACAGGGAGCACTGAAGCTTTCTTT
TRBJ1-5 | NA | TRBV6-6 | 14 | NA | CASLGQGTNQPQHF | TGTGCCAGCCTTGGGCAAGGCACCAATCAGCCCCAGCATTTT
TRBJ2-5 | NA | TRBV5-1 | 14 | few | CASSLDNTQETQYF | TGCGCCAGCAGCTTGGACAACACCCAAGAGACCCAGTACTTC
TRBJ2-5 | NA | TRBV5-4 | 15 | few | CASGGEAGPQETQYF | TGTGCCAGCGGCGGAGAGGCGGGCCCCCAAGAGACCCAGTACTTC
TRBJ1-3 | NA | TRBV28 | 16 | NA | CASSLWGTNSGNTIYF | TGTGCCAGCAGTTTATGGGGAACTAACTCTGGAAACACCATATATTTT
TRBJ2-7 | TRBD2 | TRBV7-9 | 16 | NA | CASSLGSAGVSYEQYF | TGTGCCAGCAGCTTAGGATCGGCGGGAGTCTCCTACGAGCAGTACTTC
TRBJ2-7 | NA | TRBV14 | 14 | NA | CASSLPGLEREQYF | TGTGCCAGCAGCCTGCCGGGACTGGAGAGGGAGCAGTACTTC
TRBJ2-7 | NA | TRBV29-1 | 15 | few | CSVVVGLRGVYEQYF | TGCAGCGTTGTGGTAGGCTTGAGGGGTGTCTACGAGCAGTACTTC
TRBJ2-3 | TRBD2 | TRBV2 | 14 | NA | CASTRWGGGDTQYF | TGTGCCAGCACCAGGTGGGGGGGTGGAGATACGCAGTATTTT
TRBJ2-2 | NA | TRBV7-2 | 13 | NA | CASSSRESRELFF | TGTGCCAGCAGCTCGAGGGAGAGCAGGGAGCTGTTTTTT